A single TCR beta chain is shown here with its context. The data originate from a study of blood T cell repertoires in COVID-19. The overall study: Donors in the United States, Italy and Spain gave samples during acute or convalescent COVID-19.

The authors' processing: Researchers report that nucleated cell counts were estimated from reference gene primer amplification. Repertoires were generated with immunoSEQ multiplex PCR, while TCRdb's copy carries only in-frame clones and drops some. Clonal size and the V and J genes are those of that table, whereas D and trimming came from the DNA. The repertoire consists of just under 50,000 clones, with around nine tenths occurring once and the leading ten covering about 3.9%. The TCR comes from a human donor in a cohort sampled during active COVID-19. The sample was peripheral blood.

The DNA for the CDR3 is TGTGCCAGCTCACCACCCGGGACAGAAACCTACGAGCAGTACTTC. Protein: CASSPPGTETYEQYF. V and J are TRBV18 and TRBJ2-7, with 7 positions matching TRBD1. Unmatched junction bases numbered 4, after V lost 0 bases and J lost 2 bases. CDR1 is KGHSH and CDR2 is LQKENI in the germline V gene. The CDR3 runs 15 residues.